The 4 T cell receptor beta chains below were found in one sample sequenced in a study of neurological immune-mediated disorders. TCRdb passed the 5' RACE reads through MiXCR, listing each CDR3 protein once. This sample has tens of thousands of distinct CDR3 sequences; under 3.5% occur once, and the top ten carry roughly 16%. Sequencing was carried out using PBMCs. The receptors shown here come from a woman in her fifties or sixties with multiple sclerosis.

This clonotype has ten or more counts. The chain employs TRBV7-2 and TRBJ2-5; TRBD2 matches 11 bases. V was clipped by 6 bases and J by 2 bases; unmatched bases: 5. The germline V gene encodes CDR1 SGHTA and CDR2 FQGNSA. This CDR3 comprises 15 residues. CDR3: CASRLIAGGQETQYF. CDR3 sequence (DNA): TGTGCCAGCAGACTCATAGCGGGGGGGCAAGAGACCCAGTACTTC. The complete variable domain, with remaining parts taken from reference TRBV7-2 and TRBJ2-5, reads GAGVSQSPSNKVTEKGKDVELRCDPISGHTALYWYRQSLGQGLEFLIYFQGNSAPDKSGLPSDRFSAERTGGSVSTLTIQRTQQEDSAVYLCASRLIAGGQETQYFGPGTRLLVL.

This clonotype has at least ten counts. V usage is TRBV5-1 and J usage is TRBJ2-3; D is undetermined. The CDR3 is 16 residues long. CDR1 is SGHRS, CDR2 YFSETQ, per germline. V lost 2 bases and J 1 base, leaving 14 bases between the germline ends. CDR3 nucleotides: TGCGCCAGCAGCTTCGATTTCTCCGTTGGCACAGATACGCAGTATTTT. Amino acid sequence: CASSFDFSVGTDTQYF. The full variable domain, with the rest looked up from reference TRBV5-1 and TRBJ2-3, is KAGVTQTPRYLIKTRGQQVTLSCSPISGHRSVSWYQQTPGQGLQFLFEYFSETQRNKGNFPGRFSGRQFSNSRSEMNVSTLELGDSALYLCASSFDFSVGTDTQYFGPGTRLTVL.

This clonotype was counted at least ten times. The rearrangement links TRBV12-3 or TRBV12-4 to TRBJ1-6; D unresolved. This CDR3 spans 13 amino acids. Trimming took off 7 bases at V and 8 bases at J, with 12 bases between the two ends. CDR3 coding DNA: TGTGCCAGCAAGAGCTGGGGTTATTCACCCCTCCACTTT. Protein: CASKSWGYSPLHF.

This clonotype was counted at least ten times. The rearrangement joins TRBV4-1 to TRBJ1-2, with 7 bases aligning to TRBD1. CDR3 size: 14 residues. Germline V CDR1 and CDR2: MGHRA, YSYEKL. V gave up 0 bases and J gave up 6 bases; unmatched junction bases: 4. Here the CDR3 DNA reads TGCGCCAGCAGCCAAGAAACAAGGGGGCATGGCTACACCTTC. Its protein product is CASSQETRGHGYTF.